The entry that follows covers one TCR beta chain sequence. Its matching antigen is unknown. The CDR3 covers 15 residues. V trimming: 1 base; J trimming: 3 bases; junction bases outside the gene matches: 2. The germline CDR1 and CDR2 sequences are LNHDA and SQIVND (reference sequence). Sequencing used immunoSEQ multiplex PCR; TCRdb keeps in-frame clones, though not all of them. The sample lists roughly 100,000 clones, about 84% occurring once. This entry belongs to a study of radiotherapy plus CTLA-4 blockade in lung cancer. Regarding the study as a whole: The best prediction of response reportedly came from early blood T cell clone dynamics, with interferon-beta. Tumor-derived TCR clones expanded in blood after radiotherapy plus ipilimumab.

Enrolled patients, whose metastatic non-small-cell lung cancer was chemo-refractory, received focal radiation plus CTLA-4 blockade with ipilimumab. This TCR came from a human donor with non-small cell lung cancer that progressed on radiotherapy plus ipilimumab. Some clones in this sample may be carry-over from other donors' samples. The chain links TRBV19 to TRBJ1-2; 10 bases map to TRBD1. The material sequenced was peripheral blood, taken from a patient treated with radiotherapy plus ipilimumab. CDR3 DNA: TGTGCCAGTAGTATAGGAGGACAGGGGGACTATGGCTACACCTTC. It is translated as CASSIGGQGDYGYTF.